This T cell receptor (beta chain) appears in the sequencing data of a study of T cells in tumors after PD-1 blockade. Background on the study: Some patients also took daily vismodegib 150 mg during anti-PD-1 treatment.

Germline-derived CDR1 and CDR2 are DFQATT and SNEGSKA (reference sequence). This CDR3 comprises 11 residues. V lost 8 bases to trimming and J lost 5 bases, with 12 bases between them. Only in-frame clones appear in the TCRdb table, and some are missing; sequencing was by immunoSEQ multiplex PCR. The sample includes tens of thousands of clones, around 85% seen only once; the top ten take around 9.3%. The receptor's source is a human donor with advanced basal cell or squamous cell carcinoma (not recorded which). The material was PBMCs, obtained before anti-PD-1 therapy. This chain connects TRBV20-1 to TRBJ2-5; D is undetermined. CDR3 DNA: TGCAGTCACTCAGGCGAGGAGACCCAGTACTTC. As protein: CSHSGEETQYF.